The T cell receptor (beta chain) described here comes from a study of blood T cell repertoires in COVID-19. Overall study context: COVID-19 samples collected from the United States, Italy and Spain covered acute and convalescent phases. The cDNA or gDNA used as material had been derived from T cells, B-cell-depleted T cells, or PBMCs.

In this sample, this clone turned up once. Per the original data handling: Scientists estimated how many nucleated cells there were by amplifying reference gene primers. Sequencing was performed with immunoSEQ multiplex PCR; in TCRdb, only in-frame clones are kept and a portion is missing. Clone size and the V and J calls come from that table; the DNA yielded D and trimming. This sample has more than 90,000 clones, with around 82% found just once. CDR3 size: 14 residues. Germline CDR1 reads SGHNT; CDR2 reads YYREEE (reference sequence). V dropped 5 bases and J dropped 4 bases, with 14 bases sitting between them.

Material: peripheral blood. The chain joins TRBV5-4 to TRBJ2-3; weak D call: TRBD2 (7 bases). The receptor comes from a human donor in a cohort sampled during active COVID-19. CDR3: CASRGGGAADTQYF. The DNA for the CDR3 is TGTGCCAGCAGAGGAGGGGGGGCCGCAGATACGCAGTATTTT.